A single sample is the source of the 28 T cell receptor beta chains below, sequenced in a study of blood T cell repertoires in COVID-19 (TCRdb year 2020). Libraries were built with the immunoSEQ multiplex PCR assay. The clones in this table, taken by TCRdb from immuneACCESS, are in-frame only. Not every clone is retained; where verified, under half of the shortfall comes from an unresolved V gene, and the cause of the rest is unknown. This sample comprises 250,000 to 300,000 clones, around 82% of them detected only once. The ten largest clonotypes hold roughly 3.2% of the sample. Sequencing was carried out using PBMCs or T cells enriched from blood (not recorded which). The source of these receptors is a man aged 50-60 years who had recovered from COVID-19.

This clone was counted once. The CDR3 is CASKRGYNEKLFF. DNA of the CDR3: TGTGCCAGTAAAAGGGGATATAATGAAAAACTGTTTTTT. The chain couples TRBV7-2 to TRBJ1-4; D possibly corresponds to TRBD1 (5 bases). Germline V gives CDR1 SGHTA, CDR2 FQGNSA. The CDR3 is 13 amino acids. V lost 9 bases, J lost 4 bases, and 12 bases lay in between.

The V and J genes are TRBV14 and TRBJ2-7; no definite D call. The CDR3 has 15 residues. The ends were cut back, 4 bases at V and 3 bases at J, with 16 bases in the middle. Looked up from germline, CDR1 is SGHDN and CDR2 is FVKESK. The CDR3 region has the DNA TGTGCCAGCAGCCCACTTAGTGGTACCGTCTACGAGCAGTACTTC. Protein: CASSPLSGTVYEQYF.

Concerning this clone itself: One end of the junction varies from germline; a read error may be responsible. The chain employs TRBV7-2 and TRBJ2-1; weak D call: TRBD2 (5 bases). This CDR3 has 12 amino acids. The germline V gene encodes CDR1 SGHTA and CDR2 FQGNSA. CDR3 sequence: CASSLEWTEKFF. The CDR3 DNA is TGTGCCAGCAGCTTAGAGTGGACTGAGAAGTTCTTC.

J is TRBJ2-3 and V is TRBV4-1; D possibly corresponds to TRBD2 (6 bases). This CDR3 contains 15 residues. Between the trimmed V and J ends, which lost 0 bases and 6 bases, there was a span of 13 bases. Germline CDR1 reads MGHRA; CDR2 reads YSYEKL. The CDR3, as DNA: TGCGCCAGCAGCCAAGAGGAGGGCCGCCCGGATACGCAGTATTTT. Translating gives CASSQEEGRPDTQYF.

This sequence joins TRBV6-2 or TRBV6-3 and TRBJ2-7; TRBD2 matches 9 bases. Losses at the gene ends were 1 base for V and 4 bases for J; bases not matched to a gene: 5. The germline V gene encodes CDR1 MNHEY and CDR2 SVGEGT. The CDR3 runs to 15 residues. This CDR3 reads CASSYYAGGRYEQYF. The CDR3 bases are TGTGCCAGCAGTTACTATGCGGGAGGGCGATACGAGCAGTACTTC.

The chain combines TRBV5-6 with TRBJ2-7; D remains unclear. V was shortened by 2 bases and J by 3 bases, with 6 bases between the two germline ends. CDR3 length: 12 amino acids. Germline assignment: CDR1 SGHDT and CDR2 YYEEEE. CDR3 amino acids: CASSLSDYEQYF. CDR3 bases: TGTGCCAGCAGCTTATCAGACTACGAGCAGTACTTC.

The chain recombines TRBV5-1 with TRBJ2-1, with 8 nucleotides matching TRBD1. J was trimmed by 7 bases and V by 4 bases; bases with no gene match: 10. Looked up from germline, CDR1 is SGHRS and CDR2 is YFSETQ. CDR3 length: 15 residues. CDR3 DNA: TGCGCCAGCAGCAGAAGACAGGGGATGGGAAATGAGCAGTTCTTC. Its protein is CASSRRQGMGNEQFF. The full variable domain, with the rest looked up from reference TRBV5-1 and TRBJ2-1, is KAGVTQTPRYLIKTRGQQVTLSCSPISGHRSVSWYQQTPGQGLQFLFEYFSETQRNKGNFPGRFSGRQFSNSRSEMNVSTLELGDSALYLCASSRRQGMGNEQFFGPGTRLTVL.

The chain has TRBV27 and TRBJ2-7, with D perhaps TRBD2 (5 bases). The length of the CDR3 is 13 residues. Germline values: CDR1 MNHEY, CDR2 SMNVEV (reference sequence). The V and J ends lost 5 bases and 4 bases respectively, with 12 bases between them. The CDR3 bases are TGTGCCAGCAGTCCCGGAGGTAGTTACGAGCAGTACTTC. The encoded protein is CASSPGGSYEQYF.

The chain recombines TRBV12-3 or TRBV12-4 with TRBJ1-6; weak D call: TRBD1 (5 bases). The length of the CDR3 is 13 residues. V shed 6 bases and J shed 6 bases, with 9 bases lying between them. DNA for the CDR3: TGTGCCAGCAGACTGACAGCTAATTCACCCCTCCACTTT. Translated, it gives CASRLTANSPLHF.

This clone was seen a handful of times. V and J are TRBV11-3 and TRBJ1-2; tentatively, D is TRBD1 (5 bases). Trimming shortened V by 5 bases and J by 6 bases, and 25 bases separated the two germline ends. Germline V gene sequence: CDR1 SGHNT, CDR2 YENEEA. The CDR3 extends over 17 amino acids. The CDR3 region is CASSPKMGQGREDGYTF. The DNA for the CDR3 is TGTGCCAGCAGCCCAAAAATGGGTCAGGGTAGAGAGGATGGCTACACCTTC.

The chain employs TRBV29-1 and TRBJ1-5; 8 bases are a match to TRBD1. The CDR3 is 14 amino acids. Germline loops: CDR1 SQVTM, CDR2 ANQGSEA. V was clipped by 7 bases and J by 10 bases; unmatched bases: 15. The DNA of the CDR3 is TGCAGCGCCGGAGGTGGACAGGGCGGGGTACCCCAGCATTTT. Amino acids: CSAGGGQGGVPQHF.

V usage is TRBV5-1 and J usage is TRBJ1-1; D not certain. Trimming stripped 1 base from V and 1 base from J, with 11 bases between. Germline V gene data show CDR1 as SGHRS and CDR2 as YFSETQ. This CDR3 has 15 residues. CDR3 coding DNA: TGCGCCAGCAGCTTGATCAGCTCGGGGAACACTGAAGCTTTCTTT. This sequence encodes CASSLISSGNTEAFF.

The genes are TRBV28 and TRBJ2-7; the match to TRBD1 covers 8 bases. V lost 2 bases to trimming and J lost 0 bases; unmatched junction nucleotides: 3. There are 15 residues in the CDR3. The germline gives CDR1 MDHEN, CDR2 SYDVKM. CDR3 protein: CASSLRDRFSYEQYF. CDR3 sequence (DNA): TGTGCCAGCAGTTTAAGGGACAGGTTCTCCTACGAGCAGTACTTC.

The V and J genes are TRBV5-1 and TRBJ2-1, with D unclear. This CDR3 comprises 16 residues. V was pared by 2 bases and J by 0 bases, with 12 bases between. Germline V gene data show CDR1 as SGHRS and CDR2 as YFSETQ. CDR3 in amino acids: CASSFETGFSYNEQFF. CDR3 DNA: TGCGCCAGCAGCTTCGAGACGGGTTTCTCCTACAATGAGCAGTTCTTC.

The chain has TRBV29-1 and TRBJ2-5; D perhaps matches TRBD1 (6 bases). CDR1 and CDR2 (germline): SQVTM, ANQGSEA. This CDR3 is built from 12 residues. With 6 bases removed from V and 1 base from J, the gap between germline ends came to 9 bases. As DNA, the CDR3 is TGCAGCGTGGGGACAACCCAAGAGACCCAGTACTTC. As protein: CSVGTTQETQYF.

A few counts support this clone. V usage is TRBV5-1 and J usage is TRBJ2-3, with TRBD2 matching 9 bases. CDR1 is SGHRS, CDR2 YFSETQ, per germline. With V trimmed by 0 bases and J by 0 bases, 2 bases remained unmatched. The CDR3 has 16 amino acids. For the CDR3, the DNA is TGCGCCAGCAGCTTGGGGCGGGGGGGAAGCACAGATACGCAGTATTTT. Protein: CASSLGRGGSTDTQYF.

The gene calls are TRBV7-6 and TRBJ2-1; 15 bases are shared with TRBD2. The V and J ends lost 3 bases and 6 bases, in that order; junction bases with no gene match: 9. The length of the CDR3 is 18 residues. CDR1 and CDR2 from the germline V gene are SGHVS and FNYEAQ. CDR3 nucleotides: TGTGCCAGCAGCTTTAGTGTGGGACTAGCGGGGGGTGTCAATGAGCAGTTCTTC. Translated, it gives CASSFSVGLAGGVNEQFF.

The CDR3 bases are TGTGCCAGCTTTAACAGGGAATCCTACGAGCAGTACTTC. It is translated as CASFNRESYEQYF. The chain combines TRBV6-5 with TRBJ2-7; D possibly corresponds to TRBD1 (6 bases). V lost 8 bases, J lost 1 base, and 12 bases lay in between. Germline V CDR1 and CDR2: MNHEY, SVGAGI. The CDR3 runs to 13 residues.

The table lists this clone with a count of one. This chain links TRBV27 with TRBJ2-3; D remains ambiguous. CDR3 length: 14 amino acids. The germline V gene encodes CDR1 MNHEY and CDR2 SMNVEV (reference sequence). V was trimmed by 4 bases and J by 4 bases, leaving 12 bases between them. DNA for the CDR3: TGTGCCAGCAGTTCAGACATAAAACCAGATACGCAGTATTTT. Protein sequence: CASSSDIKPDTQYF.

The chain employs TRBV7-2 and TRBJ1-3; 11 bases are shared with TRBD1. The ends lost 1 base at V and 0 bases at J; junction bases unmatched: 2. CDR1 is SGHTA, CDR2 FQGNSA, per germline. This CDR3 has 17 amino acids. CDR3 in amino acids: CASSLVGTGGSGNTIYF. As DNA, the CDR3 is TGTGCCAGCAGCTTAGTGGGGACAGGGGGCTCTGGAAACACCATATATTTT.

The chain employs TRBV6-2 or TRBV6-3 and TRBJ1-2, with 12 bases aligning to TRBD1. Germline CDR1 MNHEY, CDR2 SVGEGT. The CDR3 is made up of 17 amino acids. V gave up 4 bases and J gave up 4 bases; unmatched junction bases: 10. CDR3 coding DNA: TGTGCCAGCAGTTTCAGGGAAGCGGGACAGGGGGCCTATGGCTACACCTTC. As protein: CASSFREAGQGAYGYTF.

The rearrangement joins TRBV5-6 to TRBJ2-3; TRBD1 is a possible D gene (6 bases). This CDR3 is built from 14 residues. Trimming removed 4 bases at V and 2 bases at J, with 11 bases between. Germline CDR1 SGHDT, CDR2 YYEEEE. CDR3 coding DNA: TGTGCCAGCAGCATCCAGGGGACCACAGATACGCAGTATTTT. Translating it yields CASSIQGTTDTQYF. Full variable domain (outside the CDR3, taken from reference TRBV5-6 and TRBJ2-3): DAGVTQSPTHLIKTRGQQVTLRCSPKSGHDTVSWYQQALGQGPQFIFQYYEEEERQRGNFPDRFSGHQFPNYSSELNVNALLLGDSALYLCASSIQGTTDTQYFGPGTRLTVL.

This rearrangement joins TRBV29-1 to TRBJ2-5; possible D gene TRBD1, 5 bases. V gave up 6 bases and J gave up 1 base, with 12 bases separating them. The CDR3 is 13 amino acids. The germline CDR1 and CDR2 sequences are SQVTM and ANQGSEA. CDR3 DNA: TGCAGCGTAGATACGACAGTCCAAGAGACCCAGTACTTC. It codes for CSVDTTVQETQYF.

The chain is built from TRBV5-1 and TRBJ2-7; D is undetermined. Germline V gene sequence: CDR1 SGHRS, CDR2 YFSETQ. The germline V and J ends were trimmed by 0 bases and 3 bases, with 10 bases remaining between them. The length of the CDR3 is 14 residues. The CDR3 bases are TGCGCCAGCAGCTTGGCGCAGTTATACTACGAGCAGTACTTC. Translation: CASSLAQLYYEQYF.

The genes are TRBV18 and TRBJ1-2; D ambiguous. There are 14 residues in the CDR3. The V and J ends lost 2 bases and 8 bases respectively, with 15 bases between them. Germline V gene sequence: CDR1 KGHSH, CDR2 LQKENI. DNA of the CDR3: TGTGCCAGCTCACCAAGGTCAGACTTTGAAGGCTACACCTTC. Translating it yields CASSPRSDFEGYTF.

CDR3 DNA sequence: TGTGCCTGGCGGGGAGGGACAGGGTACGGATCAACTAATGAAAAACTGTTTTTT. Translation gives CAWRGGTGYGSTNEKLFF. The chain joins TRBV30 to TRBJ1-4, with 9 bases matching TRBD1. Germline-derived CDR1 and CDR2 are GTSNPN and SVGIG (reference sequence). V dropped 5 bases and J dropped 0; count of bases not matched to a gene: 13. The CDR3 is made up of 18 amino acids.

This clone has a handful of counts. The J gene is TRBJ2-3, the V gene TRBV3-1 (or the pseudogene TRBV3-2), with 8 bases matching TRBD2. The CDR3 is 14 residues long. The ends lost 4 bases at V and 5 bases at J; junction bases unmatched: 5. Per germline, CDR1 LGHDT and CDR2 YNNKEL (reference sequence). This CDR3 reads CASSPSGSGDTQYF. The CDR3 DNA reads TGTGCCAGCAGCCCGAGCGGGAGCGGAGATACGCAGTATTTT.

The genes are TRBV6-2 or TRBV6-3 and TRBJ2-7; 7 positions agree with TRBD2. Per the germline V gene, CDR1 is MNHEY and CDR2 is SVGEGT. CDR3 size: 15 residues. Losses at the gene ends were 2 bases for V and 3 bases for J; bases not matched to a gene: 7. The CDR3 reads CASSYGGGSFYEQYF. The CDR3 DNA is TGTGCCAGCAGTTACGGGGGAGGGTCTTTCTACGAGCAGTACTTC.